This TCR beta chain appears in the sequencing data of a study of control samples from healthy donors and cancer patients. The table came from immunoSEQ multiplex PCR; TCRdb's copy has only in-frame clones and leaves some out. The sample yields 100,000 to 150,000 clones, 92% seen once. CDR3 size: 17 residues. Germline V CDR1 and CDR2: ENHRY, SYGVKD. J lost 4 bases, V lost 2 bases, and 10 bases had no gene match. The sequence was obtained from a woman between 45 and 60 years old in good health. Sequences were obtained from blood. The chain has TRBV10-3 and TRBJ2-3; 9 positions match TRBD2. In nucleotides, the CDR3 is TGTGCCATCAGTGAGACCGTCAGCGGGGGGCGGGCAGATACGCAGTATTTT. Protein sequence: CAISETVSGGRADTQYF.